Each of the 3 T cell receptor beta chains below was sequenced from the same sample in a study of blood T cell repertoires in COVID-19. Sequencing used immunoSEQ multiplex PCR; TCRdb keeps in-frame clones, though not all of them. The sample lists roughly 250,000 clones, around 85% occurring once. Sequencing was done on a sample of peripheral blood. These receptors were collected from a woman aged 80 or over with acute or convalescent COVID-19.

Many counts were recorded for this clone. The V call is TRBV7-2, the J call TRBJ2-5; D might be TRBD2 (5 bases). Trimming took 6 bases from V and 3 from J, leaving 14 bases between them. Per the germline V gene, CDR1 is SGHTA and CDR2 is FQGNSA. The CDR3 contains 14 residues. The CDR3 region is CASRSQPGKETQYF. In DNA form, the CDR3 reads TGTGCCAGCAGATCCCAGCCGGGGAAAGAGACCCAGTACTTC. The full variable domain, in which reference TRBV7-2 and TRBJ2-5 provide the parts outside the CDR3, is GAGVSQSPSNKVTEKGKDVELRCDPISGHTALYWYRQSLGQGLEFLIYFQGNSAPDKSGLPSDRFSAERTGGSVSTLTIQRTQQEDSAVYLCASRSQPGKETQYFGPGTRLLVL.

The chain employs TRBV6-2 or TRBV6-3 and TRBJ2-7, with TRBD1 matching over 8 bases. Trimming took 5 bases from V and 3 from J; bases not matched to a gene: 6. CDR3 length: 14 residues. The germline gives CDR1 MNHEY, CDR2 SVGEGT. CDR3 protein: CASSRAGGYYEQYF. In DNA, the CDR3 is TGTGCCAGCAGTCGGGCAGGGGGCTACTACGAGCAGTACTTC.

This clone has only one observation. The chain uses TRBV2 and TRBJ1-2, with unresolved D. Germline V CDR1 and CDR2: SNHLY, FYNNEI. The V and J ends lost 6 bases and 1 base respectively, with 9 bases between them. There are 13 residues in the CDR3. CDR3 bases: TGTGCCAGCAGCTACGGAGGTAACTATGGCTACACCTTC. Translation: CASSYGGNYGYTF.